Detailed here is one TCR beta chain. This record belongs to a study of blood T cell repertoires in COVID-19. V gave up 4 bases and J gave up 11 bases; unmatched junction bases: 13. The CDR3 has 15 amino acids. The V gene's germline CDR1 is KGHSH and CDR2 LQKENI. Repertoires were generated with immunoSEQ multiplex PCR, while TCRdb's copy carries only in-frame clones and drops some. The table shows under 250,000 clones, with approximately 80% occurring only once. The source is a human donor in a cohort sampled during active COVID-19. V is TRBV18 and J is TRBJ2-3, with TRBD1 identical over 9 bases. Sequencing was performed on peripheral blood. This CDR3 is CASSQVGTGPDGQYF. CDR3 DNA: TGTGCCAGCTCACAGGTTGGGACAGGGCCAGATGGGCAGTATTTT.